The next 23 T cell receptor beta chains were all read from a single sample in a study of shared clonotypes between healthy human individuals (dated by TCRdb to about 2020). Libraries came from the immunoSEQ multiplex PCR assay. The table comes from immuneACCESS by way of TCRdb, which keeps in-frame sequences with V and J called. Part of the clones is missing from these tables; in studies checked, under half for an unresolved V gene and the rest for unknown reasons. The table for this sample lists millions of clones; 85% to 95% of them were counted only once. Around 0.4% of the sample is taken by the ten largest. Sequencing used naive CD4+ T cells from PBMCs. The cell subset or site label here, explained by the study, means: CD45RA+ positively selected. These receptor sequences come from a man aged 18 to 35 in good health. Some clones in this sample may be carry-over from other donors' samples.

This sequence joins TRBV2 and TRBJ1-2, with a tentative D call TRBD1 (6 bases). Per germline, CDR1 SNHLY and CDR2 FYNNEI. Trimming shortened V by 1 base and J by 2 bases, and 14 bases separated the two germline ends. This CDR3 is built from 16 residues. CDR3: CASSEGPRTANYGYTF. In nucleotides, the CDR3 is TGTGCCAGCAGTGAAGGGCCCCGGACAGCCAACTATGGCTACACCTTC.

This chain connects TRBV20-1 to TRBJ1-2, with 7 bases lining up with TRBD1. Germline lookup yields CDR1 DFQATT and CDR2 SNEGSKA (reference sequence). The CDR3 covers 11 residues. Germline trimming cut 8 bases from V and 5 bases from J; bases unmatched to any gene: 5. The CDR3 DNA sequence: TGCAGTACCAGGGGGGGGTATGGCTACACCTTC. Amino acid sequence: CSTRGGYGYTF.

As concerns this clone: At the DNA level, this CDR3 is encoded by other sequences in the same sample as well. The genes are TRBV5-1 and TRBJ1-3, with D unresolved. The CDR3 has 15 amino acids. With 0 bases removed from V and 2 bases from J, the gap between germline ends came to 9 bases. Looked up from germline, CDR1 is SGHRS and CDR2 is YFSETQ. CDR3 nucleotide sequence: TGCGCCAGCAGCTTGGCCGTGGGTCCTGGAAACACCATATATTTT. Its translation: CASSLAVGPGNTIYF. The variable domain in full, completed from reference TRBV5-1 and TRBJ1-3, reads KAGVTQTPRYLIKTRGQQVTLSCSPISGHRSVSWYQQTPGQGLQFLFEYFSETQRNKGNFPGRFSGRQFSNSRSEMNVSTLELGDSALYLCASSLAVGPGNTIYFGEGSWLTVV.

Here the CDR3 reads CASSLLAGLEYNEQFF. Here the CDR3 DNA reads TGTGCCAGCAGCTTGCTAGCGGGTTTGGAATACAATGAGCAGTTCTTC. This chain links TRBV5-5 with TRBJ2-1; 8 bases map to TRBD2. Germline lookup yields CDR1 SGHKS and CDR2 YYEKEE (reference sequence). This CDR3 has 16 residues. V lost 1 base, J lost 4 bases, and 7 bases stayed unmatched.

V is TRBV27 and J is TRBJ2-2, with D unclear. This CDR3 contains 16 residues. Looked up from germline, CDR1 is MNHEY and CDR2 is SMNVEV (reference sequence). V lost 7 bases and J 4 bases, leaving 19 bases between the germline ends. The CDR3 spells CASNLLRPRSTGELFF. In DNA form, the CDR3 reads TGTGCCAGCAATCTCCTTCGCCCCCGCAGCACCGGGGAGCTGTTTTTT.

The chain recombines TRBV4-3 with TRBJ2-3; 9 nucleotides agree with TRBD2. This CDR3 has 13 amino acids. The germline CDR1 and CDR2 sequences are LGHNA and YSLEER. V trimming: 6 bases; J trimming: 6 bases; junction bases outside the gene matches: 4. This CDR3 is CASRASGTDTQYF. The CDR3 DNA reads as TGCGCCAGCAGGGCTAGCGGGACGGATACGCAGTATTTT.

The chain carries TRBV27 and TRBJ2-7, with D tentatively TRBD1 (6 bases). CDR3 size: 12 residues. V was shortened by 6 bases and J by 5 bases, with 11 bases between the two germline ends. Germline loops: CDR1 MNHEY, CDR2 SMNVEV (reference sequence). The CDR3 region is CASRRTVHEQYF. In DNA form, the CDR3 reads TGTGCCAGCAGGAGGACAGTTCACGAGCAGTACTTC.

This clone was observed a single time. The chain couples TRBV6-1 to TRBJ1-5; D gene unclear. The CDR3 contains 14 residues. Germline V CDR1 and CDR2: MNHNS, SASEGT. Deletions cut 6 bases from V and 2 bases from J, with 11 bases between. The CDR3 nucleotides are TGTGCCAGCAGAGGAGGGTCGGGCAATCAGCCCCAGCATTTT. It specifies CASRGGSGNQPQHF.

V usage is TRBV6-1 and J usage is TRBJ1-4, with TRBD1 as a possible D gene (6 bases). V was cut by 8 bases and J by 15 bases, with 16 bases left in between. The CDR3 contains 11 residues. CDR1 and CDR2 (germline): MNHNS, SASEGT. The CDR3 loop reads CASRGGQRVFF. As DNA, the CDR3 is TGTGCCAGCCGGGGGGGGCAGAGGGTGTTTTTT.

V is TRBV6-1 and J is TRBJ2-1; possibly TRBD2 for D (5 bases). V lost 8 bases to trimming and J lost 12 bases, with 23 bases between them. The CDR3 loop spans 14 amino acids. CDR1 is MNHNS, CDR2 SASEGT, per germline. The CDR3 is CASDRTGLLIGQFF. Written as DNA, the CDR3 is TGTGCCAGCGATAGAACGGGGTTGTTAATAGGGCAGTTCTTC.

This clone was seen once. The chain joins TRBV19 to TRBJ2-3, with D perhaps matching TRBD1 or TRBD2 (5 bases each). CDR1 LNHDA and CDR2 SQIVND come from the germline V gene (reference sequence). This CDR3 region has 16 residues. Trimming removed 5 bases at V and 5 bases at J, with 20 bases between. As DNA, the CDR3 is TGTGCCAGTAGTCCCGCCCGTGGGAGTCAGGGAGATACGCAGTATTTT. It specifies CASSPARGSQGDTQYF. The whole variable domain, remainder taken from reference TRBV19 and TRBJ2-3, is DGGITQSPKYLFRKEGQNVTLSCEQNLNHDAMYWYRQDPGQGLRLIYYSQIVNDFQKGDIAEGYSVSREKKESFPLTVTSAQKNPTAFYLCASSPARGSQGDTQYFGPGTRLTVL.

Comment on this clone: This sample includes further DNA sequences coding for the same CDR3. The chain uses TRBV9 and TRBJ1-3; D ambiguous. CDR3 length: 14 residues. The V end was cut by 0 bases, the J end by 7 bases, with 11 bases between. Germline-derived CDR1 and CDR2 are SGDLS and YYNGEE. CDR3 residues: CASSVAGVGNTIYF. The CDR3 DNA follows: TGTGCCAGCAGCGTAGCTGGTGTGGGCAACACCATATATTTT. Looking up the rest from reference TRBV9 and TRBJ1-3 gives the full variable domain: DSGVTQTPKHLITATGQRVTLRCSPRSGDLSVYWYQQSLDQGLQFLIQYYNGEERAKGNILERFSAQQFPDLHSELNLSSLELGDSALYFCASSVAGVGNTIYFGEGSWLTVV.

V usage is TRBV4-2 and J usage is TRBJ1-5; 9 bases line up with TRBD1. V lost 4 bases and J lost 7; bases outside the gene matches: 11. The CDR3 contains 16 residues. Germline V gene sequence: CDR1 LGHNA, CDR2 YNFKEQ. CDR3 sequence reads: CASSPILGQGGQPQHF. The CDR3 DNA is TGTGCCAGCAGCCCAATACTGGGACAGGGTGGCCAGCCCCAGCATTTT.

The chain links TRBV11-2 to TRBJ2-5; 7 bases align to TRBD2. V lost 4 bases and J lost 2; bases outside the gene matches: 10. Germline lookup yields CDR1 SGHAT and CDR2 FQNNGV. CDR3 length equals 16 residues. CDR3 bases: TGTGCCAGCAGCTCAATCACCGGGACTATACAAGAGACCCAGTACTTC. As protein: CASSSITGTIQETQYF.

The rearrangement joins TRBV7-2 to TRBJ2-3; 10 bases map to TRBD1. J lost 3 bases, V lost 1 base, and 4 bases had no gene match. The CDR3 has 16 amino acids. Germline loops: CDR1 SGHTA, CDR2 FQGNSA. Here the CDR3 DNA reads TGTGCCAGCAGCTTAGACCTGGGACAGGGGACAGATACGCAGTATTTT. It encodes CASSLDLGQGTDTQYF.

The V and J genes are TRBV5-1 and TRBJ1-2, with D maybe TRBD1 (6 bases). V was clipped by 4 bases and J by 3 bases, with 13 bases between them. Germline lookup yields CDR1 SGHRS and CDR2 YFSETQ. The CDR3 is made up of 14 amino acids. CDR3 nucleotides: TGCGCCAGCAGCCCAGACCCAGGGGACTATGGCTACACCTTC. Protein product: CASSPDPGDYGYTF.

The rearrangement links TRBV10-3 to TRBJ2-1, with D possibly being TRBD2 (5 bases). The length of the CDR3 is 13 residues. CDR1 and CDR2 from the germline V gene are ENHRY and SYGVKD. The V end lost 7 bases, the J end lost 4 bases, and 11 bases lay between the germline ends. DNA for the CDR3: TGTGCCATCAAGGAGTCGGGGTACAATGAGCAGTTCTTC. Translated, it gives CAIKESGYNEQFF.

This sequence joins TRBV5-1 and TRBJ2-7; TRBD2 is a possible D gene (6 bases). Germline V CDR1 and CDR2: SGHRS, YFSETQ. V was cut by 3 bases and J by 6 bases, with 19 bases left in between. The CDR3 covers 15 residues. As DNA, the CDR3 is TGCGCCAGCAGCTGGGGGGACGGCCGCGCAGGCGAGCAGTACTTC. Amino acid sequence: CASSWGDGRAGEQYF.

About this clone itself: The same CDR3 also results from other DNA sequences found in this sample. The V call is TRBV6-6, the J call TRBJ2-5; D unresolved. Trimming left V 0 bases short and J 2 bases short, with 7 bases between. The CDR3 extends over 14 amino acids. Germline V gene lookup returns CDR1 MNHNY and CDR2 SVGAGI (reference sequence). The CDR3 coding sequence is TGTGCCAGCAGTTACTCGGGCAGTCAAGAGACCCAGTACTTC. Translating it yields CASSYSGSQETQYF.

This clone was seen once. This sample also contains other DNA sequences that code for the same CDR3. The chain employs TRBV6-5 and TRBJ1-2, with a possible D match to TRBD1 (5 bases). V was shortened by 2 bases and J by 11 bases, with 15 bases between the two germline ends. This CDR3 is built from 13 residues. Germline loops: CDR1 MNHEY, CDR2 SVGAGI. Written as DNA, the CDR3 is TGTGCCAGCAGTTACGGGGGATTCAACGGTTACACCTTC. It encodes CASSYGGFNGYTF.

CDR3 bases: TGTGCCAGCACCCTAGACCGGCGCTCCTACGAGCAGTACTTC. It yields the protein CASTLDRRSYEQYF. V and J are TRBV4-2 and TRBJ2-7; no clear D. The CDR3 sequence is 14 residues long. Trimming removed 7 bases at V and 0 bases at J, with 13 bases between. CDR1 is LGHNA and CDR2 is YNFKEQ in the germline V gene.

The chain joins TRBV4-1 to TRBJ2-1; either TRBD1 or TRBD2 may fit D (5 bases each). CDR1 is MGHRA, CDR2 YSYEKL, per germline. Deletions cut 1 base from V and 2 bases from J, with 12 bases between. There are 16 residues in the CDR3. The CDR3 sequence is CASSQVDRGPYNEQFF. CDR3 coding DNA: TGCGCCAGCAGCCAAGTGGACCGGGGACCCTACAATGAGCAGTTCTTC.

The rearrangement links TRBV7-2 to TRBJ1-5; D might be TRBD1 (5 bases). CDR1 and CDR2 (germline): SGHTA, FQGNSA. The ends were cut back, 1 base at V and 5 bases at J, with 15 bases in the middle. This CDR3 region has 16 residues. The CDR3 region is CASSLVRGANYQPQHF. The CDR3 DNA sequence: TGTGCCAGCAGCTTAGTTCGGGGCGCGAACTATCAGCCCCAGCATTTT.